This is a list of T cell receptor beta chains from one sample in a study of early T cells in non-severe SARS-CoV-2 infection. TCRdb reprocessed the 5' RACE reads with MiXCR, giving one entry per CDR3 protein. The table lists about 59,000 distinct CDR3 sequences, less than 15% of them singletons. The sample consisted of whole blood, taken at baseline. The receptors shown here come from an adult who was a healthcare worker with PCR-confirmed SARS-CoV-2 infection or an uninfected control (not recorded which). Both conserved end residues are part of each CDR3. The order of the fields is J gene, V gene, clone size, D gene, CDR3 protein, CDR3 DNA. D genes are given only for firm matches. Rows may omit the clone size; those that give it use once, few, many or a size class.

TRBJ2-7 TRBV29-1 NA NA CSVLDGGPYEQYF TGCAGCGTTCTAGACGGAGGGCCCTACGAGCAGTACTTC
TRBJ1-6 TRBV27 few NA CASSPGRYNSPLHF TGTGCCAGCAGTCCGGGACGGTACAATTCACCCCTCCACTTT
TRBJ2-7 TRBV28 NA TRBD1 CASSLTGGDYEQYF TGTGCCAGCAGTTTGACAGGGGGTGACTACGAGCAGTACTTC
TRBJ2-7 TRBV7-2 many NA CASSSQGGYEQYF TGTGCCAGCAGCTCCCAGGGGGGCTACGAGCAGTACTTC
TRBJ2-1 TRBV20-1 NA TRBD1 CSARIGQGAINEQFF TGCAGTGCTAGAATCGGACAGGGGGCTATTAATGAGCAGTTCTTC
TRBJ2-7 TRBV3-1 NA TRBD2 CASSQTSQLAGHEQYF TGTGCCAGCAGCCAAACCTCACAACTAGCGGGACACGAGCAGTACTTC
TRBJ2-1 TRBV12-3/TRBV12-4 NA NA CASSFRGPPLNEQFF TGTGCCAGCAGTTTTCGGGGACCTCCCCTGAATGAGCAGTTCTTC
TRBJ2-5 TRBV28 many NA CASSLWGRPQETQYF TGTGCCAGCAGTTTATGGGGCAGACCGCAAGAGACCCAGTACTTC
TRBJ2-4 TRBV7-2 NA NA CASSSGSGNIQYF TGTGCCAGCAGCTCCGGTAGCGGAAACATTCAGTACTTC
TRBJ2-5 TRBV7-9 NA NA CASSPGSAPQETQYF TGTGCCAGCAGCCCCGGTTCCGCCCCTCAAGAGACCCAGTACTTC
TRBJ2-5 TRBV7-8 NA NA CASSLAGTPRETQYF TGTGCCAGCAGCTTGGCAGGGACCCCCCGCGAGACCCAGTACTTC